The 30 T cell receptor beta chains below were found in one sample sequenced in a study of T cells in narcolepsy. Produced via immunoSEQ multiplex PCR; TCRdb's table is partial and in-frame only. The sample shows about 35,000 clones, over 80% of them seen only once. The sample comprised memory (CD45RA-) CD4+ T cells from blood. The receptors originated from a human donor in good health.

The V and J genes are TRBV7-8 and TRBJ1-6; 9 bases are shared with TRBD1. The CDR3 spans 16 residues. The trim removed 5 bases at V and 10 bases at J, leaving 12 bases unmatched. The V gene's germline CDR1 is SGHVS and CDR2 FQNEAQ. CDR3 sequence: CASSHKTGTGSSPLHF. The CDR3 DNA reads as TGTGCCAGCAGCCACAAAACCGGGACAGGGTCGTCACCCCTCCACTTT.

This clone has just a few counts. CDR3 DNA: TGTGCCAGCAGTTACTCGAGTCAGGGGGGCAATGAGCAGTTCTTC. This encodes CASSYSSQGGNEQFF. V and J are TRBV6-5 and TRBJ2-1; D perhaps matches TRBD1 (7 bases). The CDR3 loop spans 15 amino acids. Germline V gene lookup returns CDR1 MNHEY and CDR2 SVGAGI. V was trimmed by 0 bases and J by 6 bases, leaving 12 bases between them.

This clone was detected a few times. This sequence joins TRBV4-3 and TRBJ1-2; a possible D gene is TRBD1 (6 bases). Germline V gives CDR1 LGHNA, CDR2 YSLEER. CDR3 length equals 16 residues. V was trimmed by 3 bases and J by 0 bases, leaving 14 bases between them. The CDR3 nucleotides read TGCGCCAGCAGCCATGCCCCACAGGGTTCTAACTATGGCTACACCTTC. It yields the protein CASSHAPQGSNYGYTF.

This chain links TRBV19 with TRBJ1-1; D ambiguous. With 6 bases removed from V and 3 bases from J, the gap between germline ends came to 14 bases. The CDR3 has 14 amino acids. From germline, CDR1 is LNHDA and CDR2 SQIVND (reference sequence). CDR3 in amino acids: CASSPLGQYTEAFF. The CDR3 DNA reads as TGTGCCAGTAGCCCACTTGGCCAGTACACTGAAGCTTTCTTT.

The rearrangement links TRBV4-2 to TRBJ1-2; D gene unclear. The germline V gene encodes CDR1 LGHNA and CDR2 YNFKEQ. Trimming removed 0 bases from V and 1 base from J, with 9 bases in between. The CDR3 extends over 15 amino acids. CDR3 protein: CASSQDRGSNYGYTF. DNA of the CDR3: TGTGCCAGCAGCCAAGATAGAGGCAGTAACTATGGCTACACCTTC.

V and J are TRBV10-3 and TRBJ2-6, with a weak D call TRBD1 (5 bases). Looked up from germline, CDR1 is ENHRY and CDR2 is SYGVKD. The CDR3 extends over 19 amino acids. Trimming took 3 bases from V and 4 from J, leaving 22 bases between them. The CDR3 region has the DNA TGTGCCATCAGTGAAGTCGGACAAACCCGAGTTGTGGGGGCCAACGTCCTGACTTTC. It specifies CAISEVGQTRVVGANVLTF.

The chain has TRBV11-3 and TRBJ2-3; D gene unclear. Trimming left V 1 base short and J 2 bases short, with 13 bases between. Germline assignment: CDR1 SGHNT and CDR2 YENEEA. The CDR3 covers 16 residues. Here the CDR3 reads CASSLGALGSTDTQYF. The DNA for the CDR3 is TGTGCCAGCAGCTTAGGGGCTTTGGGATCCACAGATACGCAGTATTTT.

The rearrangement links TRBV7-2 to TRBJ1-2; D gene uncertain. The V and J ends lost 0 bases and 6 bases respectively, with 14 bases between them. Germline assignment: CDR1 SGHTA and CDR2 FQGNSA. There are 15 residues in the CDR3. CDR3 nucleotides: TGTGCCAGCAGCTTAGCGGGAGGCGGGTTCCATGGCTACACCTTC. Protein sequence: CASSLAGGGFHGYTF.

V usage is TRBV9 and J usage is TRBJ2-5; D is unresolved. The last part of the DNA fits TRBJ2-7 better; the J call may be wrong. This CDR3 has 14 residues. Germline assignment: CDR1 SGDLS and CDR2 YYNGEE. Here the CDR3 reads CASSVGVSSYEQYF. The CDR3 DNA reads TGTGCCAGCAGCGTAGGTGTGAGCTCCTACGAGCAGTACTTC.

The CDR3 DNA is TGTGCCAGCAGCTTGGTTAGGGCGATGGGGATGGTGGATCAGCCCCAGCATTTT. This codes for CASSLVRAMGMVDQPQHF. The chain has TRBV5-4 and TRBJ1-5, with unresolved D. The CDR3 length is 18 residues. CDR1 is SGHNT and CDR2 is YYREEE in the germline V gene (reference sequence). Trimming pared 0 bases from V and 5 bases from J, leaving 21 bases between.

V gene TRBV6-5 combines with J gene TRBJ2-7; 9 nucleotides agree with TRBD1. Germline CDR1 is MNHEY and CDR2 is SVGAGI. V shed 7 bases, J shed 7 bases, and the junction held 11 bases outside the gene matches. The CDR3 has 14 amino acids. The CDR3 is CASTRTGATTEQYF. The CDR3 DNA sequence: TGTGCCAGCACCAGGACAGGGGCTACGACGGAGCAGTACTTC.

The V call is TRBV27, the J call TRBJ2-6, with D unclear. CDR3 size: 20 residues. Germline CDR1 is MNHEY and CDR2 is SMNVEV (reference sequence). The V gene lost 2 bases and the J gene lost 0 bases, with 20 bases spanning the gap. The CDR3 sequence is CASSLLFGSIPHSGANVLTF. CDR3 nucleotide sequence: TGTGCCAGCAGTTTACTATTCGGGTCAATCCCCCACTCTGGGGCCAACGTCCTGACTTTC.

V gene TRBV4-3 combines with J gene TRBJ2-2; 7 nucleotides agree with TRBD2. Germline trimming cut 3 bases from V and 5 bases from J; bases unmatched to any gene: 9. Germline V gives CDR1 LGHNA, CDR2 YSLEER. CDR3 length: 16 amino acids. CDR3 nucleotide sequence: TGCGCCAGCAGCCACCTCAGCGGGAAAGGGACCGGGGAGCTGTTTTTT. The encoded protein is CASSHLSGKGTGELFF.

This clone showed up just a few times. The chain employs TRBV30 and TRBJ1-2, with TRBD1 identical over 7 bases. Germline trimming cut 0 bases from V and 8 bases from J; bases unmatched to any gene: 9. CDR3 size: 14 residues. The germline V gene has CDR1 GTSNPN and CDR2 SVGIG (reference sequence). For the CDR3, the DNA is TGTGCCTGGAGTGTTAAGCAGGGGGGGGTCGGCTACACCTTC. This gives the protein CAWSVKQGGVGYTF.

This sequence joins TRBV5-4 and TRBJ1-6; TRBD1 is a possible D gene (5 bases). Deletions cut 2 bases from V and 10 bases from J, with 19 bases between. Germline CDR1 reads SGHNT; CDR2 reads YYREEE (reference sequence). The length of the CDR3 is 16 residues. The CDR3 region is CASSLERDLGRSPLHF. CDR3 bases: TGTGCCAGCAGCTTAGAACGGGACCTGGGAAGGTCACCCCTCCACTTT.

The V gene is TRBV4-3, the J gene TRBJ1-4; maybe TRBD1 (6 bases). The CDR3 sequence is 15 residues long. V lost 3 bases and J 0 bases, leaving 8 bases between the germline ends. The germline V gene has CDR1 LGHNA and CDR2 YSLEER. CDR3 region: CASSQGTTTNEKLFF. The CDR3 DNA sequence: TGCGCCAGCAGCCAGGGGACAACAACTAATGAAAAACTGTTTTTT.

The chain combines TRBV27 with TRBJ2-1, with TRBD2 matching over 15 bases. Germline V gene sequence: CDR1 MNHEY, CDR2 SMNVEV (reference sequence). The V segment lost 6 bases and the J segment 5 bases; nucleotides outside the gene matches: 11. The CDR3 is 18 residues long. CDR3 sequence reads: CASRWTSGRALENNEQFF. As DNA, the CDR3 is TGTGCCAGCAGGTGGACTAGCGGGAGGGCCTTAGAGAACAATGAGCAGTTCTTC.

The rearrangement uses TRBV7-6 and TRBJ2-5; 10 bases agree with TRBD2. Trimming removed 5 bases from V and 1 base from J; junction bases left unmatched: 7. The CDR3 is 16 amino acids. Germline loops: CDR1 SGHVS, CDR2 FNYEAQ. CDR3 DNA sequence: TGTGCCAGCAGCCCCCTGGCTAGCGGGAGCCAAGAGACCCAGTACTTC. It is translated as CASSPLASGSQETQYF.

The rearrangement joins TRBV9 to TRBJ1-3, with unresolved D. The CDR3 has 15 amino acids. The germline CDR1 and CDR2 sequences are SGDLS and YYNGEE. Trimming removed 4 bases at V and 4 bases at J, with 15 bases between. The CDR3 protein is CASSNRPLAGNTIYF. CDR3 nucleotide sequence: TGTGCCAGCAGCAACCGCCCATTGGCAGGAAACACCATATATTTT.

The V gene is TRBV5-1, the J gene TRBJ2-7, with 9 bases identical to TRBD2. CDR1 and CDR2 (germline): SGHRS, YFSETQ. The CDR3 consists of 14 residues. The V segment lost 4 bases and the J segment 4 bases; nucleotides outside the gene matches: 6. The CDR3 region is CASSPGLAVYEQYF. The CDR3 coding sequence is TGCGCCAGCAGCCCGGGACTAGCTGTGTACGAGCAGTACTTC.

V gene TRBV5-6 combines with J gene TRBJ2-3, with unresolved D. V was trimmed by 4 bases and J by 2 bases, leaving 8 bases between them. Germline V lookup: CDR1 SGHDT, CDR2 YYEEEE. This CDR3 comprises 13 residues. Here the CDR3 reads CASSTTLTDTQYF. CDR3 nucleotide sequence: TGTGCCAGCAGCACTACCCTCACAGATACGCAGTATTTT.

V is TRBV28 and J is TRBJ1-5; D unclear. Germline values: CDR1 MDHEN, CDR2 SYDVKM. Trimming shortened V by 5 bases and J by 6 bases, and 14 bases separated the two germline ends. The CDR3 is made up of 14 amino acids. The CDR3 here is CASSPPPVPQPQHF. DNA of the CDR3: TGTGCCAGCAGTCCCCCGCCCGTGCCTCAGCCCCAGCATTTT.

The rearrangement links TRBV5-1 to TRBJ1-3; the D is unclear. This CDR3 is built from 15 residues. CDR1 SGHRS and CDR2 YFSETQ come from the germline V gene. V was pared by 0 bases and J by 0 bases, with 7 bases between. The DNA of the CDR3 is TGCGCCAGCAGCTTGGACGGCCACTCTGGAAACACCATATATTTT. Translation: CASSLDGHSGNTIYF.

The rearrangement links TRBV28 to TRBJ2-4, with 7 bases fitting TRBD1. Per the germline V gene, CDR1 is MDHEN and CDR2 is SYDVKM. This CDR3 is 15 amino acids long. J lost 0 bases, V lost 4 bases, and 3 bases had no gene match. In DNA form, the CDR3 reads TGTGCCAGCAGTTCGACAGGGCTAGCCAAAAACATTCAGTACTTC. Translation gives CASSSTGLAKNIQYF.

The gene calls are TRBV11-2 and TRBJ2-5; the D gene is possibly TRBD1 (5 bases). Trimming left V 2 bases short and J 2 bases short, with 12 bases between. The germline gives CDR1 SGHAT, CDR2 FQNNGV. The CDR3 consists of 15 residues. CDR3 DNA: TGTGCCAGCAGCTTAATGTCGCGACAGCAAGAGACCCAGTACTTC. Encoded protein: CASSLMSRQQETQYF.

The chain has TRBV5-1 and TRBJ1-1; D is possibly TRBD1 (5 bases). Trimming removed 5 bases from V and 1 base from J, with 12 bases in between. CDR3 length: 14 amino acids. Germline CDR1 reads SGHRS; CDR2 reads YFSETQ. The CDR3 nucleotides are TGCGCCAGCAGGCGGCCGGGACCGAACACTGAAGCTTTCTTT. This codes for CASRRPGPNTEAFF.

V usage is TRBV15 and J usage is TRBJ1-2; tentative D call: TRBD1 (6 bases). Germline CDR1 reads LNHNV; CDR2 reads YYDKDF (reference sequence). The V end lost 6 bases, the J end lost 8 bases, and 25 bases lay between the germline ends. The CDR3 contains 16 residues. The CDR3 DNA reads TGTGCCACCAGGGTGAGGGGGTCAGGGCCTCTATTGGGCTACACCTTC. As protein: CATRVRGSGPLLGYTF.

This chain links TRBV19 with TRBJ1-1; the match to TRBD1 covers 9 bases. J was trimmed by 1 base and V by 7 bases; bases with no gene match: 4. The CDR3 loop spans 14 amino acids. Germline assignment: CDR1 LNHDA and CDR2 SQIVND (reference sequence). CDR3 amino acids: CASMGTGPNTEAFF. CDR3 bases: TGTGCCAGTATGGGGACAGGGCCGAACACTGAAGCTTTCTTT.

CDR3 protein: CASSLKWASGFLSTDTQYF. The CDR3, as DNA: TGTGCCAGCAGCTTAAAGTGGGCTAGCGGCTTCCTAAGCACAGATACGCAGTATTTT. The chain joins TRBV11-1 to TRBJ2-3; 7 bases are shared with TRBD2. Germline CDR1 is SGHAT and CDR2 is FQDESV (reference sequence). The CDR3 consists of 19 residues. V was pared by 2 bases and J by 0 bases, with 14 bases of the junction left unmatched.

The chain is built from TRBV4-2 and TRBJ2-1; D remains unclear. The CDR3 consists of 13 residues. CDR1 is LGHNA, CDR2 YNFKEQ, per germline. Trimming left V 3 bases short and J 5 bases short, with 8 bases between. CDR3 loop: CASSQSRDNEQFF. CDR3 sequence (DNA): TGTGCCAGCAGCCAGTCCCGGGACAATGAGCAGTTCTTC.